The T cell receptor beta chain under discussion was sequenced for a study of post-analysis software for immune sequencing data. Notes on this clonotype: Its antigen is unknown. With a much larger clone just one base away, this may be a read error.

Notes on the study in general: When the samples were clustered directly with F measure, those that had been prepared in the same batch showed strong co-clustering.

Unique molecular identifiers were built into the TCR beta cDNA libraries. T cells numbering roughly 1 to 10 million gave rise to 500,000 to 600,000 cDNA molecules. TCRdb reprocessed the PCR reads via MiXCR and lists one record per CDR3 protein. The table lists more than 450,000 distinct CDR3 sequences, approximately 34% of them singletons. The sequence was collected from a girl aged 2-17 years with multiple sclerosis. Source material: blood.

CDR3 sequence reads: CASSLWAYEQYF. CDR3 sequence (DNA): TGTGCCAGCAGCTTGTGGGCCTACGAGCAGTACTTC. The V call is TRBV11-2, the J call TRBJ2-7; D unclear. The CDR3 sequence is 12 residues long. V lost 3 bases and J lost 2, with 5 bases in between. Germline CDR1 reads SGHAT; CDR2 reads FQNNGV.